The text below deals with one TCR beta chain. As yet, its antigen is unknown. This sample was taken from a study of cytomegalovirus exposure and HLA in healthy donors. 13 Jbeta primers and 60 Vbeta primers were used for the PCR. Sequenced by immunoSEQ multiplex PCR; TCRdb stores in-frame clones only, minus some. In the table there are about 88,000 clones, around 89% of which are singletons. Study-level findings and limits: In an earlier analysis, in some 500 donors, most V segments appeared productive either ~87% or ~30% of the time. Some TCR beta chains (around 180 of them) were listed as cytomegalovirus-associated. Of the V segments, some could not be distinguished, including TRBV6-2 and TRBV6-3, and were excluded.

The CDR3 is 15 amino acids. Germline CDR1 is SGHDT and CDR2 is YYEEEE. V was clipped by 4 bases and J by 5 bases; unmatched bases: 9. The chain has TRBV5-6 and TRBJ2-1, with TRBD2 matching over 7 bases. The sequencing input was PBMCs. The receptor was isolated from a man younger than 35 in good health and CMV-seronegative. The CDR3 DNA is TGTGCCAGCAGCGTGCCGAGAGGGAGGGACAATGAGCAGTTCTTC. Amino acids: CASSVPRGRDNEQFF.